These T cell receptor beta chains were read from a single sample in a study of T cell repertoires in cytomegalovirus infection. TCRdb analysed the reads with MiXCR anew, one entry per CDR3 protein. The table shows approximately 500,000 distinct CDR3 sequences, with 16% occurring only once. The material sequenced was CD8+ T cells from PBMCs. The receptors here all came from a human donor in good health (CMV status not recorded). Some clones in this sample may be carry-over from other donors' samples. Both conserved end residues are part of each CDR3. Only part of the rows carry a size: once, few, many, or a class if the clone is expanded.

clone_size	v_call	j_call	cdr3_aa
.	TRBV7-6	TRBJ2-2	CASNRGRTGTGELFF
many	TRBV6-2/TRBV6-3	TRBJ2-1	CASSYVLSSYNEQFF
many	TRBV10-3	TRBJ2-3	CAISEGTETSTDTQYF
.	TRBV4-1	TRBJ2-7	CASSQGNSYEQYF
few	TRBV12-3/TRBV12-4	TRBJ1-5	CASSLSFRAAQPQHF
few	TRBV3-1	TRBJ1-4	CASSHQTGVEDEKLFF
few	TRBV10-2	TRBJ1-2	CASSETRQGASGYTF
.	TRBV6-1	TRBJ1-1	CASSFHRDSPWGTEAFF
many	TRBV7-9	TRBJ1-5	CASSSSGESNQPQHF
few	TRBV5-1	TRBJ1-4	CASSSNGEKLFF
few	TRBV25-1	TRBJ2-3	CASSRPTSGGRDTQYF
many	TRBV7-8	TRBJ2-7	CASSLGQDVYEQYF
few	TRBV6-1	TRBJ2-7	CASKFGYEQYF
.	TRBV12-3/TRBV12-4	TRBJ1-2	CASSQSLQTANYGYTF
many	TRBV10-3	TRBJ2-1	CAIAQREDEQFF
.	TRBV6-5	TRBJ2-2	CASKSPLLAGGHPGELFF
few	TRBV7-9	TRBJ2-6	CASSAAGGVGGANVLTF
.	TRBV3-1	TRBJ2-7	CASGVATTNEQYF
few	TRBV5-6	TRBJ2-3	CASSLYGQGLADTQYF
.	TRBV20-1	TRBJ2-1	CSALSGSEQFF
many	TRBV7-2	TRBJ2-1	CASSLGLAYEQFF
many	TRBV12-3/TRBV12-4	TRBJ2-1	CASSLAGEGPLGNEQFF
few	TRBV4-2	TRBJ2-3	CASSQERPGDTQYF
few	TRBV20-1	TRBJ2-1	CSATGTGVYNEQFF